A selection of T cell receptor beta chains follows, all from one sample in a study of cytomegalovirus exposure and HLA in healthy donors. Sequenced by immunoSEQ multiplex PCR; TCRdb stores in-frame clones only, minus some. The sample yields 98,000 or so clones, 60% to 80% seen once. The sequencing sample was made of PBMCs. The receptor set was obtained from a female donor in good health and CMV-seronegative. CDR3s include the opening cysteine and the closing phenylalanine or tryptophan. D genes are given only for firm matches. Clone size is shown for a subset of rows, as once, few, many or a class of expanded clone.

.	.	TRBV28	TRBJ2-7	TGTGCCAGCAGTTTATTTTTGACAAAACCCTACTACGAGCAGTACTTC	CASSLFLTKPYYEQYF
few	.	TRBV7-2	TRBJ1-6	TGTGCCAGCAGCTTAGTTCCCCGGGGTTGGGATTCACCCCTCCACTTT	CASSLVPRGWDSPLHF
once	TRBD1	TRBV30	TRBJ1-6	TGTGCCTGGACCTCCTTGACAGGGTATAATTCACCCCTCCACTTT	CAWTSLTGYNSPLHF
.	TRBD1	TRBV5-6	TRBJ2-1	TGTGCCAGCTATCCCCGGGGACAGAGGTACAATGAGCAGTTCTTC	CASYPRGQRYNEQFF
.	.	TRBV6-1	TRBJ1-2	TGTGCCAGCAGAGATTTGGGCTGGAACTATGGCTACACCTTC	CASRDLGWNYGYTF
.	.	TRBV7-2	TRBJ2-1	TGTGCCAGCAGCTTAGAGGCGGGTAATGAGCAGTTCTTC	CASSLEAGNEQFF
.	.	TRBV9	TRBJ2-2	TGTGCCAGCAGCCTCCCCAGCGCGAACACCGGGGAGCTGTTTTTT	CASSLPSANTGELFF
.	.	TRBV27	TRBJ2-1	TGTGCCAGCAGTTCCCCCAGGGGCAATGAGCAGTTCTTC	CASSSPRGNEQFF
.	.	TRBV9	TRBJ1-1	TGTGCCAGCAGCGTAGGAGAGTGGAACACTGAAGCTTTCTTT	CASSVGEWNTEAFF
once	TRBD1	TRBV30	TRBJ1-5	TGTGCCTGGAACGAACAGGGGGCTGGTCAGCCCCAGCATTTT	CAWNEQGAGQPQHF
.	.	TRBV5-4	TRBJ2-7	TGTGCCAGCAGCTTCTCGAAAGGGGGCGAGCAGTACTTC	CASSFSKGGEQYF
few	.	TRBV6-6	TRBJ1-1	TGTGCCAGCAGTCGGACCGGGGGCACTGAAGCTTTCTTT	CASSRTGGTEAFF
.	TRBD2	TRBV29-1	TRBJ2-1	TGCAGCGTTGTGTCGAGCGGGGGGTCCTCCTACAATGAGCAGTTCTTC	CSVVSSGGSSYNEQFF
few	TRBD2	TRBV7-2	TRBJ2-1	TGTGCCAGCAGCTCCTCGACTAGCGGGAGGGCCGGAAATGAGCAGTTCTTC	CASSSSTSGRAGNEQFF
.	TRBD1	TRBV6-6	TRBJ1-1	TGTGCCACCCGTATCGGACAGGGGGCCGGCGGGGCTTTCTTT	CATRIGQGAGGAFF
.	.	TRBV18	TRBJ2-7	TGTGCCAGCTCACCGGGGCCAACCTACGAGCAGTACTTC	CASSPGPTYEQYF
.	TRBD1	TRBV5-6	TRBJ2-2	TGTGCCAGCAGCCTCCGGGACAGCAACACCGGGGAGCTGTTTTTT	CASSLRDSNTGELFF
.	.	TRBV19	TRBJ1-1	TGTGCCAGTAGTAGGACAGTATTTGTCACTGAAGCTTTCTTT	CASSRTVFVTEAFF
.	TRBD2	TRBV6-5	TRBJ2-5	TGTGCCAGCAGCGGACTAGCGGCTTCCCAAGAGACCCAGTACTTC	CASSGLAASQETQYF
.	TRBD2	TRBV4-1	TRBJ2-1	TGCGCCAGCAGCCAAGACCAACGACTAGCGAGCTCCTACAATGAGCAGTTCTTC	CASSQDQRLASSYNEQFF
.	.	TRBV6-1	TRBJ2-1	TGTGCCAGCAGTGAGGGGGGGGCTAGCTCCTACAATGAGCAGTTCTTC	CASSEGGASSYNEQFF
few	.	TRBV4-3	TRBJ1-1	TGCGCCAGCAGCCAAGTTGCGTCCCGGAACACTGAAGCTTTCTTT	CASSQVASRNTEAFF
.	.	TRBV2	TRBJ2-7	TGTGCCAGCGGCCTAGAGGCCTTACCCTACGAGCAGTACTTC	CASGLEALPYEQYF
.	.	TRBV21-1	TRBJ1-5	TGTGCCAGCACACCGTCCGGGACAGGGACATTCCCTAGCAATCAGCCCCAGCATTTT	CASTPSGTGTFPSNQPQHF
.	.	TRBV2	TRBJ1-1	TGTGCCAGCAGTGAACAGGGCTTGAACACTGAAGCTTTCTTT	CASSEQGLNTEAFF
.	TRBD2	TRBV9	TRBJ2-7	TGTGCCAGCAGCGTATACCAACTAGCGGGAGCCTACGAGCAGTACTTC	CASSVYQLAGAYEQYF
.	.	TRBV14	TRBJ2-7	TGTGCCAGCAGCCAAGAGGCAGGGGCAGTGTACGAGCAGTACTTC	CASSQEAGAVYEQYF
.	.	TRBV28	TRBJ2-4	TGTGCCAGCAGTTCCCAGGTCGATAAAAACATTCAGTACTTC	CASSSQVDKNIQYF
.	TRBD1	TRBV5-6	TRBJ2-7	TGTGCCAGCAGCTTTCGGGACAGGGGGACCTACGAGCAGTACTTC	CASSFRDRGTYEQYF
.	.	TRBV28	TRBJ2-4	TGTGCCAGCAGTTTACTGGACTCCCTCGGGTCCAAAAACATTCAGTACTTC	CASSLLDSLGSKNIQYF
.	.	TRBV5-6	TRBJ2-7	TGTGCCAGCAGTTTCCCGGACAAGAAGCAGTACTTC	CASSFPDKKQYF
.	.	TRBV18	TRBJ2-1	TGTGCCAGCTCGGACACAGGGAATAATGAGCAGTTCTTC	CASSDTGNNEQFF
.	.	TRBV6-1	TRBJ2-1	TGTGCCAGCAGTGAGAGACTAGAAGGCCTCCAGCAGTTCTTC	CASSERLEGLQQFF
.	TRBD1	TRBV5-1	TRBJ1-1	TGCGCCAGCAGATCAGGGGGTACGACTGAAGCTTTCTTT	CASRSGGTTEAFF
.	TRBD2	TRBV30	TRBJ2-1	TGTGCCTGGAACAAGCGGGGGGGCACGGATGAGCAGTTCTTC	CAWNKRGGTDEQFF
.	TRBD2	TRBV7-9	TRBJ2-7	TGTGCCAGCAGGTCCACGGGGGGGTCCAACGAGCAGTACTTC	CASRSTGGSNEQYF
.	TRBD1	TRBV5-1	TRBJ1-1	TGCGCCAGCAGCGAAGGGACAGGGAACACTGAAGCTTTCTTT	CASSEGTGNTEAFF
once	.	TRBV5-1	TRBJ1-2	TGCGCCAGCAGCTTTTTGGACAGCAGCTATGGCTACACCTTC	CASSFLDSSYGYTF
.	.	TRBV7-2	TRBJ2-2	TGTGCCAGCAGCTTTCGCGGGTTAAGTGGCACCGGGGAGCTGTTTTTT	CASSFRGLSGTGELFF
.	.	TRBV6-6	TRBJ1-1	TGTGCCAGCGAACAGGGTAGCGCTGAAGCTTTCTTT	CASEQGSAEAFF
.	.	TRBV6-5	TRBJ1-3	TGTGCCAGCAGTTACTCGGCGGAGTGGAACACCATATATTTT	CASSYSAEWNTIYF
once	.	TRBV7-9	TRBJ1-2	TGTGCCAGCAGCTTAGAACCTTCCCCTGGGCCTTATGGCTACACCTTC	CASSLEPSPGPYGYTF
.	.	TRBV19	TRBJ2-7	TGTGCCAGTAGTATCGCCGCGGCATACTACGAGCAGTACTTC	CASSIAAAYYEQYF
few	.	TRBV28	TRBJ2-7	TGTGCCAGCAGTTTAGGCAGATACGAGCAGTACTTC	CASSLGRYEQYF
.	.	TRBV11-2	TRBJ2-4	TGTGCCAGCAGCTTAGAACAGGGTCCGTACTTC	CASSLEQGPYF
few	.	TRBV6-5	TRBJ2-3	TGTGCCAGCAGTTACGCGGGAAGGCGAGATACGCAGTATTTT	CASSYAGRRDTQYF
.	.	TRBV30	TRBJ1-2	TGTGCCTGGAGAGACAGGTTCTATGGCTACACCTTC	CAWRDRFYGYTF
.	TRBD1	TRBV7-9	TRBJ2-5	TGTGCCAGCAGCTTAACAGGGGCCGGGCAAGAGACCCAGTACTTC	CASSLTGAGQETQYF
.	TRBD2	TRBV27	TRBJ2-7	TGTGCCAGCAGTTTACGACGTTTCCCCGGGACTAGCGGGAACGAGCAGTACTTC	CASSLRRFPGTSGNEQYF
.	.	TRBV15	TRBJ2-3	TGTGCCACCAGCCTAAGCCCCCTCAGCACAGATACGCAGTATTTT	CATSLSPLSTDTQYF
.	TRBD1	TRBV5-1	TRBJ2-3	TGCGCCAGCAGCCTGGGACAGGGATCAGATACGCAGTATTTT	CASSLGQGSDTQYF
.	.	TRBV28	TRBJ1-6	TGTGCCAGCAGGACACCACGGGATTCCTATAATTCACCCCTCCACTTT	CASRTPRDSYNSPLHF
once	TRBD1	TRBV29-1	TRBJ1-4	TGCAGCGCCCAACGGGACAGGGTTGGTGAAAAACTGTTTTTT	CSAQRDRVGEKLFF